These 26 T cell receptor beta chains share one sample of origin, sequenced in a study of T-cell reconstitution after alpha-beta-depleted transplantation in children. Construction of the TCRbeta library involved unique molecular identifiers. TCRdb re-analysed the PCR reads in MiXCR, keeping a single row per CDR3 protein. The sample comprises approximately 520,000 distinct CDR3 sequences, over 25% of which are singletons, and approximately 2.3% rests with the top ten. This sample comprised PBMCs from the stem cell graft donor, obtained from the stem cell graft. Receptors were obtained from a human donor who donated a stem cell graft to a child with aplastic anemia.

This clonotype was seen only a few times. V gene TRBV6-5 combines with J gene TRBJ2-5; D ambiguous. Per the germline V gene, CDR1 is MNHEY and CDR2 is SVGAGI. The CDR3 has 15 amino acids. V gave up 2 bases and J gave up 1 base, with 11 bases separating them. The chain's CDR3 is CASSYAAGPQETQYF. Here the CDR3 DNA reads TGTGCCAGCAGTTACGCGGCAGGCCCCCAAGAGACCCAGTACTTC.

The chain couples TRBV20-1 to TRBJ1-1; 8 nucleotides align to TRBD1. V shed 2 bases, J shed 0 bases, and the junction held 5 bases outside the gene matches. This CDR3 region has 15 residues. CDR1 and CDR2 from the germline V gene are DFQATT and SNEGSKA (reference sequence). The CDR3 reads CSARRQGTMNTEAFF. CDR3 nucleotide sequence: TGCAGTGCTAGACGACAGGGGACCATGAACACTGAAGCTTTCTTT.

This clonotype showed up just a few times. The chain couples TRBV27 to TRBJ1-1; no reliable D call. The CDR3 is 13 amino acids. V lost 11 bases and J lost 0, with 13 bases in between. CDR1 MNHEY and CDR2 SMNVEV come from the germline V gene (reference sequence). CDR3 amino acids: CASQVGMNTEAFF. In DNA, the CDR3 is TGTGCCTCCCAAGTGGGCATGAACACTGAAGCTTTCTTT.

The chain uses TRBV6-2 or TRBV6-3 and TRBJ2-7, with D possibly matching TRBD1 (5 bases). The V gene lost 5 bases and the J gene lost 2 bases, with 10 bases spanning the gap. Germline values: CDR1 MNHEY, CDR2 SVGEGT. The CDR3 covers 13 residues. The CDR3 DNA is TGTGCCAGCAGTCAAGACAGTCCCTACGAGCAGTACGTC. Protein: CASSQDSPYEQYV.

The sample holds a few counts of this clonotype. This chain joins TRBV7-2 and TRBJ2-7; a weak D match, TRBD1 (5 bases). Trimming left V 4 bases short and J 9 bases short, with 16 bases between. The CDR3 runs to 13 residues. Germline CDR1 SGHTA, CDR2 FQGNSA. CDR3 coding DNA: TGTGCCAGCAGCTCACAGGCGACTGAAGGGCAGTACGTC. Translation: CASSSQATEGQYV.

The table lists this clonotype with a few counts. The chain employs TRBV6-1 and TRBJ1-2; no firm D call. Trimming took off 5 bases at V and 5 bases at J, with 15 bases between the two ends. The CDR3 is 14 amino acids. In germline, CDR1 is MNHNS, CDR2 SASEGT. Written as DNA, the CDR3 is TGTGCCAGCAGTCAAGAAGCAACCTTGTATGGCTACACCTTC. It encodes CASSQEATLYGYTF.

The V and J genes are TRBV5-1 and TRBJ2-2; 7 positions agree with TRBD1. This CDR3 has 15 amino acids. Germline trimming cut 4 bases from V and 0 bases from J; bases unmatched to any gene: 3. CDR1 SGHRS and CDR2 YFSETQ come from the germline V gene. CDR3 in DNA: TGCGCCAGCAGCCGGGACAGACCGAACACCGGGGAGCTGTTTTTT. Its translation is CASSRDRPNTGELFF.

This chain uses TRBV12-3 or TRBV12-4 with TRBJ2-2; a possible D gene is TRBD1 (6 bases). With 6 bases removed from V and 5 bases from J, the gap between germline ends came to 10 bases. The CDR3 extends over 13 amino acids. CDR3 sequence (DNA): TGTGCCAGCAGCACCACAGGGACCGGGGAGCTGTTTTTT. Translated: CASSTTGTGELFF.

The chain recombines TRBV11-1 with TRBJ1-2, with D unclear. The CDR3 sequence is 12 residues long. Germline assignment: CDR1 SGHAT and CDR2 FQDESV (reference sequence). Trimming cost V 5 bases and J 4 bases, with 8 bases left between them. The CDR3 coding sequence is TGTGCCAGCAGCGCGACGGTCTATGGCTACACCTTC. Encoded protein: CASSATVYGYTF.

This clonotype has only a few counts. The chain is built from TRBV12-3 or TRBV12-4 and TRBJ2-7, with D perhaps TRBD1 (6 bases). CDR3 length equals 16 residues. Trimming cost V 3 bases and J 5 bases, with 20 bases left between them. In DNA, the CDR3 is TGTGCCAGCAGTTTCCGATCCAACCGGCAGGGGAACGAGCAGTACTTC. This sequence encodes CASSFRSNRQGNEQYF.

This clonotype was counted ten times or more. This sequence joins TRBV29-1 and TRBJ2-7; D is perhaps TRBD2 (6 bases). CDR1 and CDR2 (germline): SQVTM, ANQGSEA. CDR3 length: 15 residues. V was pared by 0 bases and J by 1 base, with 13 bases between. The CDR3 DNA reads as TGCAGCGTTGAAGAAGGGACGGGAGTTTCCTACGAGCAGTACTTC. Protein: CSVEEGTGVSYEQYF.

Only a few counts were recorded for this clonotype. This chain uses TRBV9 with TRBJ2-1; D might be TRBD2 (5 bases). V shed 0 bases and J shed 6 bases, with 10 bases lying between them. This CDR3 region has 14 residues. CDR1 SGDLS and CDR2 YYNGEE come from the germline V gene. The CDR3: CASSVGAAANEQFF. CDR3 DNA sequence: TGTGCCAGCAGCGTAGGAGCAGCGGCCAATGAGCAGTTCTTC.

The sample holds a few counts of this clonotype. CDR3 bases: TGCAGTGCTAGTAAAGGGATAGATGACACCATATATTTT. This codes for CSASKGIDDTIYF. The chain is built from TRBV20-1 and TRBJ1-3; no reliable D call. Between the trimmed V and J ends, which lost 3 bases and 8 bases, there was a span of 14 bases. Germline V CDR1 and CDR2: DFQATT, SNEGSKA (reference sequence). This CDR3 spans 13 amino acids.

The sample holds a few counts of this clonotype. V gene TRBV5-5 combines with J gene TRBJ1-4; D gene uncertain. This CDR3 comprises 13 residues. Germline V gene lookup returns CDR1 SGHKS and CDR2 YYEKEE (reference sequence). Trimming cost V 4 bases and J 4 bases, with 8 bases left between them. DNA of the CDR3: TGTGCCAGCAGCAAGGCGATTAATGAAAAACTGTTTTTT. This translates into CASSKAINEKLFF.

There are a few counts of this clonotype. This chain uses TRBV12-3 or TRBV12-4 with TRBJ2-5, with D perhaps matching TRBD2 (5 bases). The CDR3 extends over 15 amino acids. The V gene lost 5 bases and the J gene lost 4 bases, with 17 bases spanning the gap. The CDR3 DNA reads as TGTGCCAGCAGTCATCGACCCGGACGGGGAGAGACCCAGTACTTC. It encodes CASSHRPGRGETQYF.

V usage is TRBV6-2 or TRBV6-3 and J usage is TRBJ2-7; perhaps TRBD1 as D (6 bases). Germline CDR1 MNHEY, CDR2 SVGEGT. This CDR3 has 14 residues. V lost 5 bases, J lost 1 base, and 12 bases lay in between. The CDR3 spells CASSKQGFSYEQYF. The CDR3 region has the DNA TGTGCCAGCAGTAAACAGGGTTTTTCCTACGAGCAGTACTTC.

This chain links TRBV4-3 with TRBJ2-7; 8 bases match TRBD1. The germline gives CDR1 LGHNA, CDR2 YSLEER. The length of the CDR3 is 15 residues. The trim removed 1 base at V and 4 bases at J, leaving 6 bases unmatched. The CDR3 sequence: CASSQGQGPRYEQYF. The CDR3, as DNA: TGCGCCAGCAGCCAAGGACAGGGGCCCCGATACGAGCAGTACTTC.

The chain uses TRBV6-2 or TRBV6-3 and TRBJ2-1; D call uncertain. Trimming cost V 6 bases and J 2 bases, with 17 bases left between them. The CDR3 has 16 amino acids. From germline, CDR1 is MNHEY and CDR2 SVGEGT. The CDR3: CASRSLHLGPYNEQFF. Here the CDR3 DNA reads TGTGCCAGCAGGTCTTTACACCTCGGGCCCTACAATGAGCAGTTCTTC.

V usage is TRBV27 and J usage is TRBJ2-1; 8 bases align to TRBD1. V lost 0 bases, J lost 6 bases, and 7 bases stayed unmatched. CDR1 is MNHEY, CDR2 SMNVEV, per germline (reference sequence). CDR3 size: 16 residues. This CDR3 is CASSLSQDRVGNEQFF. The CDR3 DNA reads as TGTGCCAGCAGTTTATCACAGGACAGGGTGGGCAATGAGCAGTTCTTC.

The chain is built from TRBV5-1 and TRBJ2-2; D uncertain. The CDR3 length is 17 residues. V was cut by 0 bases and J by 0 bases, with 12 bases left in between. CDR1 is SGHRS and CDR2 is YFSETQ in the germline V gene. The CDR3 nucleotides read TGCGCCAGCAGCTTGGCGGGCTCACTATCGAACACCGGGGAGCTGTTTTTT. Translated, it gives CASSLAGSLSNTGELFF.

There are a few counts of this clonotype. The chain combines TRBV4-2 with TRBJ2-3; D is unclear. Germline CDR1 LGHNA, CDR2 YNFKEQ. The CDR3 runs to 16 residues. Trimming stripped 2 bases from V and 0 bases from J, with 12 bases between. DNA for the CDR3: TGTGCCAGCAGCCAACTCCCGGGTGCTAGCACAGATACGCAGTATTTT. Its translation: CASSQLPGASTDTQYF.

CDR3 residues: CATSRTIGATEAFF. DNA of the CDR3: TGTGCCACCAGCAGAACAATTGGTGCCACTGAAGCTTTCTTT. V is TRBV15 and J is TRBJ1-1, with unresolved D. The CDR3 has 14 amino acids. The ends were cut back, 2 bases at V and 4 bases at J, with 11 bases in the middle. Germline assignment: CDR1 LNHNV and CDR2 YYDKDF (reference sequence). Full variable domain (missing parts from reference TRBV15 and TRBJ1-1): DAMVIQNPRYQVTQFGKPVTLSCSQTLNHNVMYWYQQKSSQAPKLLFHYYDKDFNNEADTPDNFQSRRPNTSFCFLDIRSPGLGDTAMYLCATSRTIGATEAFFGQGTRLTVV.

This chain connects TRBV10-1 to TRBJ2-3, with 9 bases identical to TRBD2. The CDR3 totals 16 residues. Germline V gene sequence: CDR1 WNHNN, CDR2 SYGVQD (reference sequence). J gave up 0 bases and V 4 bases, and 5 bases lay outside the gene matches. CDR3 sequence reads: CASSAGLAKSTDTQYF. The CDR3 nucleotides are TGCGCCAGCAGTGCCGGACTAGCGAAGAGCACAGATACGCAGTATTTT.

The chain is built from TRBV5-6 and TRBJ2-1; 10 bases agree with TRBD2. Germline V gene data show CDR1 as SGHDT and CDR2 as YYEEEE. The ends lost 6 bases at V and 6 bases at J; junction bases unmatched: 6. This CDR3 region has 14 residues. The CDR3 DNA reads TGTGCCAGCACCATAGCGGGAGGCGGCAATGAGCAGTTCTTC. It codes for CASTIAGGGNEQFF.

The chain combines TRBV29-1 with TRBJ1-2, with a possible D match to TRBD1 (6 bases). V lost 0 bases, J lost 7 bases, and 18 bases lay in between. CDR1 is SQVTM, CDR2 ANQGSEA, per germline. This CDR3 contains 15 residues. In nucleotides, the CDR3 is TGCAGCGTTGAAGATCCCGTCCAGGGGTCAGGTGGCTACACCTTC. This translates into CSVEDPVQGSGGYTF.

Only one count was recorded for this clonotype. The chain joins TRBV20-1 to TRBJ2-1; TRBD1 matches 7 bases. The J segment lost 4 bases and the V segment lost 5 bases, leaving 8 bases of the junction unmatched. Germline loops: CDR1 DFQATT, CDR2 SNEGSKA (reference sequence). CDR3 length: 14 residues. The CDR3 spells CSAHPGQLYNEQFF. CDR3 nucleotides: TGCAGTGCTCACCCGGGACAGCTATACAATGAGCAGTTCTTC.